This T cell receptor (beta chain) was obtained from a study of shared clonotypes between healthy human individuals. CD45RO-negative, CCR7-selected cells formed the naive CD8 fraction, which excluded terminally differentiated effector memory CD45RA+ cells. Method: immunoSEQ multiplex PCR; TCRdb's copy keeps in-frame clones and lacks some. The table records around 1.9 million clones, roughly 95% of them present only once. The material sequenced was naive CD8+ T cells from PBMCs. This clonotype was obtained from a man aged 18 to 29 in good health. Some clones in this sample may be carry-over from other donors' samples.

DNA for the CDR3: TGCGCCAGCAGCCGACCTCGAAGTAGCGGGTCAGGAGGGCACAGCACAGATACGCAGTATTTT. Encoded protein: CASSRPRSSGSGGHSTDTQYF. The V and J genes are TRBV4-3 and TRBJ2-3, with TRBD2 identical over 7 bases. V lost 4 bases and J lost 0; bases outside the gene matches: 22. Germline V gene data show CDR1 as LGHNA and CDR2 as YSLEER. The CDR3 loop spans 21 amino acids.